This T cell receptor beta chain was observed in a study of PD-1 blockade in classical Hodgkin lymphoma. Sequencing was performed with immunoSEQ multiplex PCR; in TCRdb, only in-frame clones are kept and a portion is missing. The sample has around 23,000 clones, 70% to 90% seen once. V gave up 0 bases and J gave up 5 bases, with 15 bases separating them. Germline CDR1 is SGHRS and CDR2 is YFSETQ. The CDR3 contains 15 residues. Time point: cycle 4 day 1 (C4D1), after more than 5 weeks of nivolumab. Every patient relapsed after autologous stem cell transplantation, and brentuximab vedotin exposure varied. Complete response, partial response or progressive disease constituted the best response categories observed. This clone has just a few counts.

This TCR was sampled from a human donor with classical Hodgkin lymphoma. Sequences were derived from peripheral blood mononuclear cells (PBMCs), sampled before the fourth cycle of nivolumab. This chain uses TRBV5-1 with TRBJ2-7, with D perhaps TRBD2 (6 bases). CDR3 amino acids: CASSLGSGSFDEQYF. In DNA form, the CDR3 reads TGCGCCAGCAGCTTGGGTTCCGGGAGTTTTGACGAGCAGTACTTC. The full variable domain, completed using reference TRBV5-1 and TRBJ2-7, is KAGVTQTPRYLIKTRGQQVTLSCSPISGHRSVSWYQQTPGQGLQFLFEYFSETQRNKGNFPGRFSGRQFSNSRSEMNVSTLELGDSALYLCASSLGSGSFDEQYFGPGTRLTVT.